One and the same sample provided the 27 T cell receptor beta chains below, sequenced in a study of blood T cell repertoires in COVID-19. Sequencing was performed with immunoSEQ multiplex PCR; in TCRdb, only in-frame clones are kept and a portion is missing. The sample gives around 52,000 clones, about four fifths of which show up once; around 21% is in the top ten. The material sequenced was peripheral blood. The receptors were sampled from a woman aged 55-70 years with acute or convalescent COVID-19.

The J gene is TRBJ1-2, the V gene TRBV6-5, with D perhaps matching TRBD1 (6 bases). V was pared by 10 bases and J by 8 bases, with 20 bases between. Germline V gives CDR1 MNHEY, CDR2 SVGAGI. The CDR3 consists of 13 residues. The DNA of the CDR3 is TGTGCCAATTTAGACAGGTCGGAAGGGGGCTACACCTTC. It encodes CANLDRSEGGYTF.

This rearrangement joins TRBV27 to TRBJ2-3, with 7 bases matching TRBD1. The CDR3 length is 13 residues. Germline-derived CDR1 and CDR2 are MNHEY and SMNVEV (reference sequence). V shed 5 bases, J shed 3 bases, and the junction held 2 bases outside the gene matches. CDR3 in amino acids: CASSTGVTDTQYF. DNA of the CDR3: TGTGCCAGCAGTACAGGGGTAACAGATACGCAGTATTTT.

This clone was seen more than once but under ten times. V usage is TRBV7-9 and J usage is TRBJ2-2, with 9 bases fitting TRBD1. The CDR3 contains 19 residues. The germline CDR1 and CDR2 sequences are SEHNR and FQNEAQ (reference sequence). V trimming: 5 bases; J trimming: 0 bases; junction bases outside the gene matches: 13. The CDR3 nucleotides read TGTGCCAGCAGCCGAAAACGGACAGGGGCGGACTCGAACACCGGGGAGCTGTTTTTT. Translation gives CASSRKRTGADSNTGELFF.

The chain joins TRBV5-5 to TRBJ2-1; the D is unclear. CDR3 length equals 17 residues. Trimming took off 4 bases at V and 8 bases at J, with 25 bases between the two ends. The germline V gene encodes CDR1 SGHKS and CDR2 YYEKEE (reference sequence). CDR3 loop: CASSPHTALFSSDEQFF. Here the CDR3 DNA reads TGTGCCAGCAGCCCCCACACGGCACTATTTTCCTCCGATGAGCAGTTCTTC. The full variable domain, in which reference TRBV5-5 and TRBJ2-1 provide the parts outside the CDR3, is DAGVTQSPTHLIKTRGQQVTLRCSPISGHKSVSWYQQVLGQGPQFIFQYYEKEERGRGNFPDRFSARQFPNYSSELNVNALLLGDSALYLCASSPHTALFSSDEQFFGPGTRLTVL.

V gene TRBV6-1 combines with J gene TRBJ1-4; 8 positions agree with TRBD1. Germline trimming cut 2 bases from V and 10 bases from J; bases unmatched to any gene: 15. This CDR3 has 17 amino acids. Germline V gives CDR1 MNHNS, CDR2 SASEGT. The DNA of the CDR3 is TGTGCCAGCAGTGAAAACCGGCTCGGACAGGGCTCAAGAAAACTGTTTTTT. Protein product: CASSENRLGQGSRKLFF.

The genes are TRBV11-2 and TRBJ1-1; D not resolved. The CDR3 totals 12 residues. Germline V gene sequence: CDR1 SGHAT, CDR2 FQNNGV. The V end lost 1 base, the J end lost 5 bases, and 5 bases lay between the germline ends. CDR3: CASSLGRTEAFF. Here the CDR3 DNA reads TGTGCCAGCAGCTTAGGGCGGACTGAAGCTTTCTTT.

The chain combines TRBV2 with TRBJ1-2; 9 nucleotides match TRBD1. Germline lookup yields CDR1 SNHLY and CDR2 FYNNEI. This CDR3 is built from 17 residues. Trimming at V came to 4 bases and at J to 4 bases, leaving 13 bases not matched to a gene. CDR3 coding DNA: TGTGCCAGCAGTGGACCGGGACAGGGAGAGAATAGCTATGGCTACACCTTC. This translates into CASSGPGQGENSYGYTF.

The genes are TRBV6-2 or TRBV6-3 and TRBJ1-2; D perhaps matches TRBD1 (5 bases). V was cut by 6 bases and J by 7 bases, with 18 bases left in between. This CDR3 is built from 14 residues. Germline assignment: CDR1 MNHEY and CDR2 SVGEGT. The CDR3 is CASSRGGRGGGYTF. DNA for the CDR3: TGTGCCAGCAGCCGCGGGGGTCGAGGTGGTGGCTACACCTTC.

Only a few counts were recorded for this clone. The DNA of the CDR3 is TGTGCCAGCTCACCTGACAGGGGGCTTGAAAAACTGTTTTTT. Its translation: CASSPDRGLEKLFF. V and J are TRBV18 and TRBJ1-4; the match to TRBD1 covers 10 bases. V lost 3 bases and J lost 7; bases outside the gene matches: 2. CDR1 and CDR2 (germline): KGHSH, LQKENI. CDR3 size: 14 residues.

This clone was seen a handful of times. This chain connects TRBV27 to TRBJ2-7; weak D call: TRBD1 (7 bases). In germline, CDR1 is MNHEY, CDR2 SMNVEV (reference sequence). The CDR3 is made up of 13 amino acids. Deletions cut 5 bases from V and 7 bases from J, with 15 bases between. In DNA form, the CDR3 reads TGTGCCAGCAGTACAAACTCAGGGGGGGAGCAGTACTTC. Protein sequence: CASSTNSGGEQYF.

This chain uses TRBV6-5 with TRBJ1-5, with D perhaps TRBD1 (6 bases). CDR3 length: 12 amino acids. Germline V gene sequence: CDR1 MNHEY, CDR2 SVGAGI. Trimming pared 7 bases from V and 6 bases from J, leaving 10 bases between. DNA of the CDR3: TGTGCCAGCACCACAGGGAGTCAGCCCCAGCATTTT. It is translated as CASTTGSQPQHF.

This chain uses TRBV4-2 with TRBJ2-3, with 9 bases lining up with TRBD2. Germline CDR1 is LGHNA and CDR2 is YNFKEQ. The CDR3 consists of 15 residues. The V segment lost 6 bases and the J segment 5 bases; nucleotides outside the gene matches: 9. In nucleotides, the CDR3 is TGTGCCAGCAGGAGGACTAGCGATCGCCAAGATACGCAGTATTTT. Translated: CASRRTSDRQDTQYF.

This clone appeared once. The chain has TRBV6-4 and TRBJ2-3, with 11 bases aligning to TRBD2. V gave up 3 bases and J gave up 4 bases; unmatched junction bases: 6. The CDR3 spans 16 residues. CDR1 is MRHNA, CDR2 SNTAGT, per germline. This CDR3 is CASSEAGTSGSDTQYF. The DNA for the CDR3 is TGTGCCAGCAGTGAGGCCGGGACTAGCGGATCAGATACGCAGTATTTT.

V gene TRBV7-9 combines with J gene TRBJ2-3; TRBD2 agrees at 11 bases. The junction had 6 bases not matched to a gene; V was cut back by 6 bases and J by 7 bases. The V gene's germline CDR1 is SEHNR and CDR2 FQNEAQ (reference sequence). The CDR3 loop spans 14 amino acids. CDR3 DNA: TGTGCCAGCAGGGCCGGGACTAGCGGTTATACGCAGTATTTT. This translates into CASRAGTSGYTQYF.

This clone came up a few times. This chain joins TRBV2 and TRBJ2-7; 10 bases fit TRBD1. The CDR3 is made up of 14 amino acids. Trimming removed 9 bases from V and 5 bases from J; junction bases left unmatched: 10. Germline lookup yields CDR1 SNHLY and CDR2 FYNNEI. CDR3 nucleotides: TGTGCCAGGAATACTGGGACAGGGGTAAACGAGCAGTACTTC. This encodes CARNTGTGVNEQYF.

DNA of the CDR3: TGTGCTAGTGGTTCGCCGACTGGGGGCTACACCTTC. Translation gives CASGSPTGGYTF. V usage is TRBV12-5 and J usage is TRBJ1-2; no definite D call. The CDR3 is made up of 12 amino acids. V lost 4 bases to trimming and J lost 8 bases, with 11 bases between them. From germline, CDR1 is LGHNT and CDR2 FRNRAP.

The chain carries TRBV19 and TRBJ1-1; maybe TRBD1 (5 bases). V was trimmed by 6 bases and J by 1 base, leaving 12 bases between them. The V gene's germline CDR1 is LNHDA and CDR2 SQIVND (reference sequence). This CDR3 has 14 amino acids. This CDR3 is CASSAGGGNTEAFF. CDR3 DNA: TGTGCCAGTAGCGCGGGGGGAGGGAACACTGAAGCTTTCTTT.

This sequence joins TRBV30 and TRBJ2-3; TRBD2 agrees at 11 bases. Looked up from germline, CDR1 is GTSNPN and CDR2 is SVGIG (reference sequence). The junction had 5 bases not matched to a gene; V was cut back by 2 bases and J by 4 bases. CDR3 length equals 15 residues. The CDR3 DNA sequence: TGTGCCTGGAGTCTACTAGCGGGGGTGCCAGATACGCAGTATTTT. Protein sequence: CAWSLLAGVPDTQYF.

The genes are TRBV7-6 and TRBJ2-7; weak D call: TRBD2 (5 bases). The CDR3 is made up of 12 amino acids. Trimming removed 4 bases from V and 6 bases from J, with 10 bases in between. CDR1 and CDR2 from the germline V gene are SGHVS and FNYEAQ. DNA of the CDR3: TGTGCCAGCAGCTCGGAGGTCTCCGAGCAGTACTTC. Protein sequence: CASSSEVSEQYF.

V and J are TRBV10-3 and TRBJ2-1; TRBD2 aligns across 7 bases. Germline assignment: CDR1 ENHRY and CDR2 SYGVKD. This CDR3 has 15 residues. With 0 bases clipped from V and 3 bases from J, the junction kept 2 bases outside the gene matches. The CDR3: CAISESGGGYNEQFF. As DNA, the CDR3 is TGTGCCATCAGTGAGTCTGGCGGGGGCTACAATGAGCAGTTCTTC.

The rearrangement links TRBV29-1 to TRBJ1-1; 9 positions match TRBD1. Trimming cost V 7 bases and J 5 bases; bases outside gene matches: 5. The germline V gene encodes CDR1 SQVTM and CDR2 ANQGSEA. The CDR3 has 12 residues. CDR3 bases: TGCAGCGCCGGGACAGGGTGGACTGAAGCTTTCTTT. Its protein is CSAGTGWTEAFF.

The rearrangement uses TRBV5-5 and TRBJ1-4; 9 bases line up with TRBD1. V gave up 4 bases and J gave up 8 bases; unmatched junction bases: 9. The CDR3 is 15 residues long. Germline assignment: CDR1 SGHKS and CDR2 YYEKEE (reference sequence). The CDR3 nucleotides read TGTGCCAGCAGCGGAGAGACAGGGGGACCCGAAAAACTGTTTTTT. Translation gives CASSGETGGPEKLFF. The entire variable domain, with the rest obtained from reference TRBV5-5 and TRBJ1-4, is as follows: DAGVTQSPTHLIKTRGQQVTLRCSPISGHKSVSWYQQVLGQGPQFIFQYYEKEERGRGNFPDRFSARQFPNYSSELNVNALLLGDSALYLCASSGETGGPEKLFFGSGTQLSVL.

The gene calls are TRBV6-4 and TRBJ2-1; 10 nucleotides align to TRBD2. Germline V gene lookup returns CDR1 MRHNA and CDR2 SNTAGT. The CDR3 is 14 amino acids. V was clipped by 4 bases and J by 8 bases; unmatched bases: 5. CDR3 loop: CASSVLAGEDEQFF. The CDR3 DNA is TGTGCCAGCAGTGTCCTAGCGGGGGAGGATGAGCAGTTCTTC.

The chain's CDR3 is CASSFPGTGAYTDTQYF. CDR3 nucleotides: TGCGCCAGCAGCTTTCCCGGGACAGGGGCGTACACAGATACGCAGTATTTT. This chain links TRBV5-1 with TRBJ2-3; 10 positions match TRBD1. Losses at the gene ends were 2 bases for V and 2 bases for J; bases not matched to a gene: 8. Germline V gene lookup returns CDR1 SGHRS and CDR2 YFSETQ. The CDR3 is 17 amino acids.

The rearrangement uses TRBV10-1 and TRBJ1-5; D unresolved. CDR1 and CDR2 (germline): WNHNN, SYGVQD (reference sequence). The length of the CDR3 is 17 residues. With 2 bases removed from V and 4 bases from J, the gap between germline ends came to 18 bases. The DNA of the CDR3 is TGCGCCAGCAGTGAGCAAACGGCACGAGGGCTTAATCAGCCCCAGCATTTT. Amino acid sequence: CASSEQTARGLNQPQHF.

V and J are TRBV10-2 and TRBJ1-2, with D unresolved. Trimming removed 5 bases at V and 0 bases at J, with 13 bases between. CDR1 and CDR2 from the germline V gene are WSHSY and SAAADI. The CDR3 sequence is 15 residues long. Here the CDR3 DNA reads TGCGCCAGCAGTTCTACCGCTAAACCTAACTATGGCTACACCTTC. This translates into CASSSTAKPNYGYTF.

J is TRBJ2-3 and V is TRBV10-3, with 8 nucleotides matching TRBD2. Germline values: CDR1 ENHRY, CDR2 SYGVKD. The CDR3 extends over 13 amino acids. The J segment lost 3 bases and the V segment lost 11 bases, leaving 7 bases of the junction unmatched. CDR3: CASAGGGTDTQYF. The CDR3 DNA follows: TGTGCCTCCGCGGGGGGCGGTACAGATACGCAGTATTTT.